This T cell receptor (beta chain) was sequenced for a study of OX40 agonist ivuxolimab in advanced cancers. Study summary: The mean age was around 56 years, ranging from about 20 to 79, with 65% to 90% of participants male.

Clones were sequenced by immunoSEQ multiplex PCR, and TCRdb holds only the in-frame ones, with some missing. The sample has some 39,000 clones, around 90% seen once; the top ten hold less than 5%. Source: CD4+ or CD8+ T cells sorted from blood, taken in a trial of the OX40 agonist ivuxolimab. The receptor was isolated from an adult with an advanced solid tumor such as melanoma, head and neck, liver or kidney cancer.

The CDR3 here is CASSLAWRQENSPLHF. The CDR3 DNA follows: TGTGCCAGCAGCTTAGCGTGGCGACAGGAAAATTCACCCCTCCACTTT. The rearrangement links TRBV11-2 to TRBJ1-6; possibly TRBD1 for D (6 bases). Deletions cut 1 base from V and 7 bases from J, with 14 bases between. The CDR3 sequence is 16 residues long. Germline V gives CDR1 SGHAT, CDR2 FQNNGV.